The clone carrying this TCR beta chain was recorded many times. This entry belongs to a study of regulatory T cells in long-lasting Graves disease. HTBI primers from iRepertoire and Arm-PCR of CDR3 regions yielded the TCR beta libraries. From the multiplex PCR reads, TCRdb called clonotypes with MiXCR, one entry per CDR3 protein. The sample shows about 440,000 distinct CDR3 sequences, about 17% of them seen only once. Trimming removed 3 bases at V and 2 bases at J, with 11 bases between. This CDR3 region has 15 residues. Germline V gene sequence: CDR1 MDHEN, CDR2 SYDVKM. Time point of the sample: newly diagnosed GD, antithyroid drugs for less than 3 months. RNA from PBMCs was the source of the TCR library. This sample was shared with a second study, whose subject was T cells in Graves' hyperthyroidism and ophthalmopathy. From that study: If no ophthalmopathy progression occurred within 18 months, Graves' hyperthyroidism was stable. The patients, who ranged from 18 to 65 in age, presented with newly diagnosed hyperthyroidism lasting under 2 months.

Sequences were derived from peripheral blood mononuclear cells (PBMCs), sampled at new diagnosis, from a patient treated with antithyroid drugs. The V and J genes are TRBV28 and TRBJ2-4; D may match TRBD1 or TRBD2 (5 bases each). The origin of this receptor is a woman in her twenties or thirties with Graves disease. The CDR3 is CASSFGTGPKNIQYF. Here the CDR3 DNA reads TGTGCCAGCAGTTTTGGTACGGGGCCCAAAAACATTCAGTACTTC. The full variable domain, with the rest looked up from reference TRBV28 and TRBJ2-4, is DVKVTQSSRYLVKRTGEKVFLECVQDMDHENMFWYRQDPGLGLRLIYFSYDVKMKEKGDIPEGYSVSREKKERFSLILESASTNQTSMYLCASSFGTGPKNIQYFGAGTRLSVL.